These 11 T cell receptor beta chains originate from one sample sequenced in a study of blood T cells in healthy people across ages. PCR was performed a second time for 7 to 11 cycles using a sample-barcoded 5' primer and a J-beta primer mix. TCRdb re-analysed the 5' RACE reads in MiXCR, keeping a single row per CDR3 protein. This table has some 900,000 distinct CDR3 sequences, about 30% appearing once. Sequencing input: blood. The receptors were gathered from an elderly woman in good health.

This clonotype was seen ten or more times. The chain has TRBV20-1 and TRBJ2-7; 7 nucleotides align to TRBD1. With 3 bases clipped from V and 4 bases from J, the junction kept 9 bases outside the gene matches. The CDR3 length is 14 residues. Germline V lookup: CDR1 DFQATT, CDR2 SNEGSKA (reference sequence). Here the CDR3 reads CSARPNRGGYEQYF. As DNA, the CDR3 is TGCAGTGCTAGGCCGAACAGGGGTGGGTACGAGCAGTACTTC.

This clonotype has a handful of counts. The chain employs TRBV20-1 and TRBJ1-2; no clear D. Germline V gene lookup returns CDR1 DFQATT and CDR2 SNEGSKA (reference sequence). V was clipped by 6 bases and J by 10 bases, with 12 bases between them. The CDR3 totals 10 residues. The CDR3 protein is CSASDPVYTF. The CDR3 DNA sequence: TGCAGTGCCTCAGACCCCGTCTACACCTTC.

This clonotype appeared many times. The rearrangement links TRBV20-1 to TRBJ1-1; D possibly corresponds to TRBD1 (6 bases). This CDR3 has 14 residues. Trimming took 0 bases from V and 0 from J, leaving 8 bases between them. CDR1 and CDR2 (germline): DFQATT, SNEGSKA (reference sequence). The DNA for the CDR3 is TGCAGTGCTAGAGATGACAGGATGAACACTGAAGCTTTCTTT. Its translation: CSARDDRMNTEAFF.

The J gene is TRBJ2-5, the V gene TRBV27, with D possibly being TRBD2 (6 bases). The CDR3 loop spans 17 amino acids. V lost 4 bases and J 4 bases, leaving 22 bases between the germline ends. Germline V gene lookup returns CDR1 MNHEY and CDR2 SMNVEV (reference sequence). The CDR3, as DNA: TGTGCCAGCAGTTGGGGACCGGGACGCCTGGGAGGAGAGACCCAGTACTTC. This translates into CASSWGPGRLGGETQYF.

This clonotype was observed at least ten times. This sequence joins TRBV29-1 and TRBJ2-2; D is uncertain. Looked up from germline, CDR1 is SQVTM and CDR2 is ANQGSEA. V was pared by 7 bases and J by 0 bases, with 9 bases between. The CDR3 has 13 residues. DNA of the CDR3: TGCAGCGCGACAAATACGAACACCGGGGAGCTGTTTTTT. It is translated as CSATNTNTGELFF.

This clonotype appeared a single time. The rearrangement uses TRBV7-2 and TRBJ1-5; D may be TRBD1 (5 bases). CDR3 size: 13 residues. V dropped 3 bases and J dropped 5 bases, with 8 bases sitting between them. The germline V gene has CDR1 SGHTA and CDR2 FQGNSA. DNA of the CDR3: TGTGCCAGCAGCTTTCGGGGGGATCAGCCCCAGCATTTT. Protein product: CASSFRGDQPQHF.

As for this clonotype: This may be a read error, as it is one base from a much larger clone. Given the absence of the conserved phenylalanine or tryptophan at the CDR3 end, a read error is likely. CDR3 DNA sequence: TGCAGTGCTAGAGATCACAACCAGGGAAACACCATATATTTG. It specifies CSARDHNQGNTIYL. This sequence joins TRBV20-1 and TRBJ1-3, with unresolved D. Germline V CDR1 and CDR2: DFQATT, SNEGSKA (reference sequence). The CDR3 consists of 14 residues. Trimming removed 0 bases from V and 4 bases from J, with 10 bases in between.

This clonotype was recorded at least ten times. The chain is built from TRBV7-2 and TRBJ2-5; 9 positions agree with TRBD2. V was pared by 4 bases and J by 4 bases, with 10 bases of the junction left unmatched. The CDR3 is 16 amino acids. Germline CDR1 SGHTA, CDR2 FQGNSA. The CDR3 spells CASSYRASGEGETQYF. CDR3 in DNA: TGTGCCAGCAGCTATAGGGCTAGCGGGGAAGGAGAGACCCAGTACTTC.

This clonotype appeared many times. This sequence joins TRBV4-3 and TRBJ2-3, with 14 bases matching TRBD2. The length of the CDR3 is 19 residues. With 1 base clipped from V and 0 bases from J, the junction kept 6 bases outside the gene matches. Germline loops: CDR1 LGHNA, CDR2 YSLEER. Written as DNA, the CDR3 is TGCGCCAGCAGCCAAGGACTAGCGGGGGGGCCAATTAGCACAGATACGCAGTATTTT. It yields the protein CASSQGLAGGPISTDTQYF.

This clonotype has a count of ten or more. The genes are TRBV20-1 and TRBJ2-3, with D perhaps TRBD1 or TRBD2 (5 bases each). Trimming cost V 0 bases and J 2 bases, with 18 bases left between them. Germline-derived CDR1 and CDR2 are DFQATT and SNEGSKA (reference sequence). CDR3 size: 17 residues. The CDR3 coding sequence is TGCAGTGCTAGAGATTTCAGGGACGTAGTCCTCACAGATACGCAGTATTTT. This translates into CSARDFRDVVLTDTQYF.

In its sample, this clonotype was seen once. The genes are TRBV15 and TRBJ2-2; D call uncertain. The ends were cut back, 0 bases at V and 7 bases at J, with 12 bases in the middle. The CDR3 spans 15 residues. Germline assignment: CDR1 LNHNV and CDR2 YYDKDF (reference sequence). The CDR3 DNA sequence: TGTGCCACCAGCAGAGACAAGGTGCAAGGCGGGGAGCTGTTTTTT. Translation: CATSRDKVQGGELFF.